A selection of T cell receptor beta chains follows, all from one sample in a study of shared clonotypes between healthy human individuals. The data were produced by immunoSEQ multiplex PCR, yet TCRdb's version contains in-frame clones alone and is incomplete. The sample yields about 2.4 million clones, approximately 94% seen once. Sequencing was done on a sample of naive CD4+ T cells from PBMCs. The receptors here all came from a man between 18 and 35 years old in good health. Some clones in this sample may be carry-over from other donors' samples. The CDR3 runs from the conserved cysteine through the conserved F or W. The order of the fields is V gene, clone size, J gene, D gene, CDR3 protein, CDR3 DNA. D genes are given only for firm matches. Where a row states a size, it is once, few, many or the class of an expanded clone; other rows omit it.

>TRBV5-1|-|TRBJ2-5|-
CASSHPVGETQYF
TGCGCCAGCAGCCACCCGGTAGGAGAGACCCAGTACTTC
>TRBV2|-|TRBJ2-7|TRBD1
CASRGGQGAYEQYF
TGTGCCAGCAGGGGGGGACAGGGTGCCTACGAGCAGTACTTC
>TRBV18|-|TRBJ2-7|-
CASSTLLAESGEQYF
TGTGCCAGCTCTACATTACTGGCAGAATCGGGCGAGCAGTACTTC
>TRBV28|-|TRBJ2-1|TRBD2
CASSLREKVNEQFF
TGTGCCAGCAGTTTGCGGGAGAAGGTCAATGAGCAGTTCTTC
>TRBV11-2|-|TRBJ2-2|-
CASSLRNANTGELFF
TGTGCCAGCAGCTTGCGGAACGCGAACACCGGGGAGCTGTTTTTT
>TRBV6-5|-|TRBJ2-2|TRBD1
CASTTGQKNTGELFF
TGTGCCAGCACTACGGGACAGAAGAACACCGGGGAGCTGTTTTTT
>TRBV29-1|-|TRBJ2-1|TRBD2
CSAVRGVYNEQFF
TGCAGCGCCGTGCGGGGGGTATACAATGAGCAGTTCTTC
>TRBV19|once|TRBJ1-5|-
CASSLSLQGPNQPQHF
TGTGCCAGTAGTCTTTCCTTACAGGGTCCCAATCAGCCCCAGCATTTT
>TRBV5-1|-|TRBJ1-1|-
CASSEQPSAEAFF
TGCGCCAGCAGCGAACAGCCCTCCGCTGAAGCTTTCTTT
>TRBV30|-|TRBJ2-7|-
CAWSVLSGYEQYF
TGTGCCTGGAGTGTACTATCGGGTTACGAGCAGTACTTC
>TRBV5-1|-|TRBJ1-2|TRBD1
CASSLVGTGRGYTF
TGCGCCAGCAGCTTGGTCGGGACAGGGAGAGGCTACACCTTC
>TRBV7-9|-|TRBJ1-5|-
CASSLGDYSNQPQHF
TGTGCCAGCAGCTTGGGGGACTATAGCAATCAGCCCCAGCATTTT
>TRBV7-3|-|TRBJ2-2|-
CASSLQATGRTGELFF
TGTGCCAGCAGCTTACAGGCGACAGGGAGGACCGGGGAGCTGTTTTTT
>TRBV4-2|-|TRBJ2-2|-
CASSQKNTGELFF
TGTGCCAGCAGCCAAAAGAACACCGGGGAGCTGTTTTTT
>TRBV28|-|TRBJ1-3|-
CASSDIPGISGNTIYF
TGTGCCAGCAGTGATATCCCGGGGATCTCTGGAAACACCATATATTTT